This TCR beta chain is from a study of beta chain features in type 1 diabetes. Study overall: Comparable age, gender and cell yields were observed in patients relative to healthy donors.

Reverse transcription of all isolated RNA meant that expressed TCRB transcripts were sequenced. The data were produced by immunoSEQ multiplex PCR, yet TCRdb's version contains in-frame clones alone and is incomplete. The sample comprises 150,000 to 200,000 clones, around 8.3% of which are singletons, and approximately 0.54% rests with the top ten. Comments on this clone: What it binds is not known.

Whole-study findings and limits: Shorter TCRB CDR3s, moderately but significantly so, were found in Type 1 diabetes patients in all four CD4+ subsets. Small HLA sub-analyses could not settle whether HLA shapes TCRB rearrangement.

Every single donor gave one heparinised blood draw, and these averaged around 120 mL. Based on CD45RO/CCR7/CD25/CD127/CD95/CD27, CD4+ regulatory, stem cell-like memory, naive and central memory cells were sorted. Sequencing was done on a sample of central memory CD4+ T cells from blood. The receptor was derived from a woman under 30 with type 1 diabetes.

CDR3 amino acids: CASSAIGRSDTEAFF. The CDR3 DNA reads as TGTGCCAGCAGCGCCATAGGGAGGTCGGACACTGAAGCTTTCTTT. The rearrangement uses TRBV7-8 and TRBJ1-1, with D uncertain. With 5 bases removed from V and 3 bases from J, the gap between germline ends came to 16 bases. CDR1 is SGHVS and CDR2 is FQNEAQ in the germline V gene. The CDR3 sequence is 15 residues long.